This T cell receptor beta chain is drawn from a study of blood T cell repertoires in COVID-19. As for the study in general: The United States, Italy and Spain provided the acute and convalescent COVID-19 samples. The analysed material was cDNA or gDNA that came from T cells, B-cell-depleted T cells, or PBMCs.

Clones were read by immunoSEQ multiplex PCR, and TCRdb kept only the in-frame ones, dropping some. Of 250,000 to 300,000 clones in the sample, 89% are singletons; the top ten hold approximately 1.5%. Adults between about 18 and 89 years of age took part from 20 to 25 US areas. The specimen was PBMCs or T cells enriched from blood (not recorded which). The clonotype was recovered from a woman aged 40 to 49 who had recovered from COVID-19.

The CDR3 bases are TGTGCCAGCCGGCGGGCGGGAGAAACCGGGGAGCTGTTTTTT. It codes for CASRRAGETGELFF. The chain joins TRBV7-8 to TRBJ2-2; 7 positions match TRBD2. In germline, CDR1 is SGHVS, CDR2 FQNEAQ. This CDR3 has 14 amino acids. V lost 8 bases and J lost 5; bases outside the gene matches: 8.